Ten or more counts support the clone carrying this TCR beta chain. This specimen comes from a study of T cell repertoires in cytomegalovirus infection. Germline-derived CDR1 and CDR2 are SEHNR and FQNEAQ (reference sequence). With 1 base removed from V and 7 bases from J, the gap between germline ends came to 11 bases. CDR3 length equals 13 residues. TCRdb reanalysed the reads using MiXCR and keeps one entry per CDR3 protein. The data show around 170,000 distinct CDR3 sequences, around 14% seen once. This TCR was sampled from a human donor in good health (CMV status not recorded). Some clones in this sample may be carry-over from other donors' samples. The sequencing sample was made of PBMCs. The rearrangement joins TRBV7-9 to TRBJ2-7; D is uncertain. CDR3 sequence reads: CASSLDALSEQYF. The CDR3 DNA is TGTGCCAGCAGCTTAGATGCCCTGTCGGAGCAGTACTTC.